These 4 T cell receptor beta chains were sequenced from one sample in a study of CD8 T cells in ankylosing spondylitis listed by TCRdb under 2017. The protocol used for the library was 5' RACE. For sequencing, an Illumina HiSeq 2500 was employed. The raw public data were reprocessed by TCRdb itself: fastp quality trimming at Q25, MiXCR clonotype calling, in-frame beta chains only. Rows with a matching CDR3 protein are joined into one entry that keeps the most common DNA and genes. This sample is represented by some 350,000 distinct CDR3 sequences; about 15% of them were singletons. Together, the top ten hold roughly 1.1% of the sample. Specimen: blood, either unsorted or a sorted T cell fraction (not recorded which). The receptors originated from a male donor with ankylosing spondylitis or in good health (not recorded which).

This chain's CDR3 is CASSQEETGNYGYTF. For the CDR3, the DNA is TGCGCCAGCAGCCAAGAGGAGACAGGGAACTATGGCTACACCTTC. This chain uses TRBV4-1 with TRBJ1-2, with 7 bases fitting TRBD1. Germline CDR1 reads MGHRA; CDR2 reads YSYEKL. The V gene end was trimmed by 0 bases and the J gene end by 2 bases; junction bases not matched to a gene: 3. This CDR3 has 15 residues.

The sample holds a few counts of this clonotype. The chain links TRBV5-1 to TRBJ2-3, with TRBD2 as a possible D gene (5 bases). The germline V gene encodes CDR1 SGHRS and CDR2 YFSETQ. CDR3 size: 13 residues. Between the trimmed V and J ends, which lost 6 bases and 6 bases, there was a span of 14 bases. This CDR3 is CASNVNPGDTQYF. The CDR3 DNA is TGCGCCAGCAACGTAAACCCGGGGGATACGCAGTATTTT. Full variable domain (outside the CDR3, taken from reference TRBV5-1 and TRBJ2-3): KAGVTQTPRYLIKTRGQQVTLSCSPISGHRSVSWYQQTPGQGLQFLFEYFSETQRNKGNFPGRFSGRQFSNSRSEMNVSTLELGDSALYLCASNVNPGDTQYFGPGTRLTVL.

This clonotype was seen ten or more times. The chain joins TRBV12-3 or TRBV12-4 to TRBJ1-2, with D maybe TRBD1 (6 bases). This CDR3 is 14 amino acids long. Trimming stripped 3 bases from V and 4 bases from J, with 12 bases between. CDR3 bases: TGTGCCAGCAGTTTTTCTGGACAGACCTATGGCTACACCTTC. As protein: CASSFSGQTYGYTF.

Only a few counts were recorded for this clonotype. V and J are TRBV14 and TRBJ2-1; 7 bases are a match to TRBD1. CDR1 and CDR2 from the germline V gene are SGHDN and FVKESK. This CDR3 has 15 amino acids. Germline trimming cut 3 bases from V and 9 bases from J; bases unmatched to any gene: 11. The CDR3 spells CASSHQITGVGEQFF. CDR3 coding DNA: TGTGCCAGCAGCCACCAAATAACAGGGGTCGGTGAGCAGTTCTTC.